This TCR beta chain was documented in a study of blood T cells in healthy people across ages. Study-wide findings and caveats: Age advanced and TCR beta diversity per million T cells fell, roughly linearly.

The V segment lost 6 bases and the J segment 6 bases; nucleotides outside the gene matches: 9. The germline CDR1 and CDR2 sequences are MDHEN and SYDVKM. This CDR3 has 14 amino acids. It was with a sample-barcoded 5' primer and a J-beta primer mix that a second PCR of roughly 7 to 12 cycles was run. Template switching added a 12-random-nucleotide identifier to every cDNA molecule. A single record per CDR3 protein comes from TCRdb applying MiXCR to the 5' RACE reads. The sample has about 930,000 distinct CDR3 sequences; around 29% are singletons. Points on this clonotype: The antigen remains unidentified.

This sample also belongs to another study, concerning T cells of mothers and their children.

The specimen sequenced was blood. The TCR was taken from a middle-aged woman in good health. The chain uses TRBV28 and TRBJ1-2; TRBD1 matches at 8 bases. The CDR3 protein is CASRMGQETHGYTF. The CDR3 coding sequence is TGTGCCAGCAGGATGGGACAGGAGACCCATGGCTACACCTTC.